This T cell receptor (beta chain) was captured in a study of cytomegalovirus exposure and HLA in healthy donors. The study, taken as a whole, reports: Later analysis indicated greater clonal expansion among HLA-associated TCR beta chains than among equally common other chains. Presence/absence analyses assumed roughly uniform sequencing depth across donors. A few CMV-associated chains were confirmed in vitro to be specific for CMV antigens.

Germline lookup yields CDR1 LNHDA and CDR2 SQIVND (reference sequence). The J segment lost 6 bases and the V segment lost 5 bases, leaving 7 bases of the junction unmatched. This CDR3 is 14 amino acids long. The PCR employed 60 Vbeta primers together with 13 Jbeta primers. Assay used: immunoSEQ multiplex PCR; TCRdb lists only in-frame clones, some missing. Here the sample spans 95,000 to 150,000 clones, around 77% being singletons. This clone was detected only once. Its antigen is unidentified. This TCR derives from a man aged 18 to 30 in good health and CMV-seropositive. The sequenced sample consisted of PBMCs. The genes are TRBV19 and TRBJ2-1; the match to TRBD2 covers 7 bases. As DNA, the CDR3 is TGTGCCAGTAGTGGCCTAGCGGCGAGCAATGAGCAGTTCTTC. As protein: CASSGLAASNEQFF.